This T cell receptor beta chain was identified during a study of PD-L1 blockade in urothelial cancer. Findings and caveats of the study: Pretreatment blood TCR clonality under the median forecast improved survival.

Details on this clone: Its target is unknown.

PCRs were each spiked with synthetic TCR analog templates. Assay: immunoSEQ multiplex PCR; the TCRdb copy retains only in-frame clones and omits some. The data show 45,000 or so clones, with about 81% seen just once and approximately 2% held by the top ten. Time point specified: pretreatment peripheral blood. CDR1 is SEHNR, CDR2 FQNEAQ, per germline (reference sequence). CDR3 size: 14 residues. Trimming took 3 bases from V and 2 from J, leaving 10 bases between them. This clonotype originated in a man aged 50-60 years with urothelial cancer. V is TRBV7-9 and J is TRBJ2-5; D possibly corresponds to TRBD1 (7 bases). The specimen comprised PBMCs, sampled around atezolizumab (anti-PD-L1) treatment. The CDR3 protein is CASSFSGGQETQYF. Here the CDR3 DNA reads TGTGCCAGCAGCTTTTCAGGGGGGCAAGAGACCCAGTACTTC. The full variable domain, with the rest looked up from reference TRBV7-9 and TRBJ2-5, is DTGVSQNPRHKITKRGQNVTFRCDPISEHNRLYWYRQTLGQGPEFLTYFQNEAQLEKSRLLSDRFSAERPKGSFSTLEIQRTEQGDSAMYLCASSFSGGQETQYFGPGTRLLVL.